This T cell receptor beta chain was retrieved from a study of blood T cell repertoires in COVID-19. Study context: Material from acute and convalescent COVID-19 was sourced from the United States, Italy and Spain. T cells, B-cell-depleted T cells, or PBMCs supplied cDNA or gDNA.

Original data processing: By means of reference gene primer amplification, nucleated cell counts were estimated. Clones were sequenced by immunoSEQ multiplex PCR, and TCRdb holds only the in-frame ones, with some missing. The V and J calls and clone size were taken over from that table, and D and trimming were inferred from the DNA. The table lists about 260,000 clones, about 80% of them singletons. The CDR3 is 14 amino acids. Germline lookup yields CDR1 MGHDK and CDR2 SYGVNS. The V end was cut by 4 bases, the J end by 4 bases, with 13 bases between. The TCR originated in a woman of 80 years or more with acute or convalescent COVID-19. This chain uses TRBV25-1 with TRBJ2-5, with D possibly being TRBD1 (6 bases). Sequenced: peripheral blood. The CDR3 coding sequence is TGTGCCAGCAGTGGGGACAACGGTCCAGAGACCCAGTACTTC. It is translated as CASSGDNGPETQYF.